This paragraph reports one T cell receptor (beta chain). This entry belongs to a study of OX40 agonist ivuxolimab in advanced cancers. Assay: immunoSEQ multiplex PCR; the TCRdb copy retains only in-frame clones and omits some. The table includes 58,000 or so clones, approximately 80% detected once. V shed 5 bases and J shed 8 bases, with 18 bases lying between them. This CDR3 is built from 14 residues. CDR1 and CDR2 from the germline V gene are MNHEY and SMNVEV (reference sequence). This receptor was obtained from an adult with an advanced solid tumor such as melanoma, head and neck, liver or kidney cancer. Source: CD4+ or CD8+ T cells sorted from blood, taken in a trial of the OX40 agonist ivuxolimab. The gene calls are TRBV27 and TRBJ2-5, with D perhaps TRBD2 (6 bases). Written as DNA, the CDR3 is TGTGCCAGCAGTCCACCGGGACTGGGGTATACCCAGTACTTC. It specifies CASSPPGLGYTQYF.